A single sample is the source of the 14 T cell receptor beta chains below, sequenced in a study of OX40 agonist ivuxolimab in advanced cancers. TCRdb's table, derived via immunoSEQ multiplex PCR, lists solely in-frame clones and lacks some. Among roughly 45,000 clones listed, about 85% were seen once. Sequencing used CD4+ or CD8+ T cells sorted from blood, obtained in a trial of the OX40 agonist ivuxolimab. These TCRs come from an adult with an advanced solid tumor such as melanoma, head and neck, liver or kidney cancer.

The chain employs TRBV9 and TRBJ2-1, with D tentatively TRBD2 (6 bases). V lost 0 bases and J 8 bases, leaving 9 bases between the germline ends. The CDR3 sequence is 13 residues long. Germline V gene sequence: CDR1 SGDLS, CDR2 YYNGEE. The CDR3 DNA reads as TGTGCCAGCAGCGTAGAAGGGGACTATGAGCAGTTCTTC. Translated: CASSVEGDYEQFF.

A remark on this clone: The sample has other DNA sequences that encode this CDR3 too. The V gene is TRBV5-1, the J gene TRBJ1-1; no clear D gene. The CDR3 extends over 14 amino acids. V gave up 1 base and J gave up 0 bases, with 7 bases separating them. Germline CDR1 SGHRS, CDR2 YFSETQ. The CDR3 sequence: CASSLFRMNTEAFF. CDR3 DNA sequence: TGCGCCAGCAGCTTGTTCCGGATGAACACTGAAGCTTTCTTT.

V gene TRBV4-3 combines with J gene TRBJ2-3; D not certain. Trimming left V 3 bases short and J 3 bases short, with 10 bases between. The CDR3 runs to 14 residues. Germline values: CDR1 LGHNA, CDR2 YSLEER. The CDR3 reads CASSHGEETDTQYF. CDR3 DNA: TGCGCCAGCAGCCATGGAGAGGAGACAGATACGCAGTATTTT.

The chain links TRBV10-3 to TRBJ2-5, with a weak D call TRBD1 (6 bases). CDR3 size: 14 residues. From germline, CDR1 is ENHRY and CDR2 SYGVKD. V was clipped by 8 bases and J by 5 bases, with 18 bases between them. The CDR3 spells CAIGVGDIWETQYF. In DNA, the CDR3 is TGTGCCATCGGGGTGGGGGACATTTGGGAGACCCAGTACTTC.

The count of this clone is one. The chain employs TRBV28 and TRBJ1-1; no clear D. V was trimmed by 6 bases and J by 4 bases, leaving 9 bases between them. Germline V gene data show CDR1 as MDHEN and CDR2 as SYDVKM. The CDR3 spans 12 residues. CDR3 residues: CASSARVTEAFF. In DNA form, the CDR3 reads TGTGCCAGCAGCGCCCGTGTCACTGAAGCTTTCTTT.

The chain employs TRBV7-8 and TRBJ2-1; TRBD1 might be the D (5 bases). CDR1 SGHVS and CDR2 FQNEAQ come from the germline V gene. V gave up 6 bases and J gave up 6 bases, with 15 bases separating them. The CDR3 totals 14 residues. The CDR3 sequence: CASSPTVPANEQFF. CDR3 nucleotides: TGTGCCAGCAGTCCGACAGTGCCGGCCAATGAGCAGTTCTTC.

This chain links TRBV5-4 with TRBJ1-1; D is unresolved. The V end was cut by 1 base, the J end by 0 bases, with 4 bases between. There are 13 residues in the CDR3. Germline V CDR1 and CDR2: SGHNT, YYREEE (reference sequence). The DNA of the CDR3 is TGTGCCAGCAGCTTGTTTTTGAACACTGAAGCTTTCTTT. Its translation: CASSLFLNTEAFF. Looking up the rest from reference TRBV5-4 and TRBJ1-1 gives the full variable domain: ETGVTQSPTHLIKTRGQQVTLRCSSQSGHNTVSWYQQALGQGPQFIFQYYREEENGRGNFPPRFSGLQFPNYSSELNVNALELDDSALYLCASSLFLNTEAFFGQGTRLTVV.

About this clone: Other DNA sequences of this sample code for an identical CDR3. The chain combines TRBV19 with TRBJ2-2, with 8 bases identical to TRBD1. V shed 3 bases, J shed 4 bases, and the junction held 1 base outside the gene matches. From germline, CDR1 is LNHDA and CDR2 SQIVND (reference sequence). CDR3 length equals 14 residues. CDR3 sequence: CASSITGGTGELFF. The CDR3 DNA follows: TGTGCCAGTAGTATTACAGGGGGCACCGGGGAGCTGTTTTTT.

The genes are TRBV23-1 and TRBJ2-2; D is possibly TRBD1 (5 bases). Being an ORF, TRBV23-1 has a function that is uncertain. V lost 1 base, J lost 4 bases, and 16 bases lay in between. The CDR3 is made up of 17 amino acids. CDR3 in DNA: TGCGCCAGCAGTCAATGGTCCCAGGGAAAGGGCACCGGGGAGCTGTTTTTT. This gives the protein CASSQWSQGKGTGELFF.

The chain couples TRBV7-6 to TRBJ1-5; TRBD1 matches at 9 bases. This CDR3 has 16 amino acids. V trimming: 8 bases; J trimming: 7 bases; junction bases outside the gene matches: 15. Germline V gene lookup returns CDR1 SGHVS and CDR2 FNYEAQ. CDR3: CASSSLPLDRGQPQHF. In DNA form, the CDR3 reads TGTGCCAGCTCTTCCTTACCGCTGGACAGGGGACAGCCCCAGCATTTT. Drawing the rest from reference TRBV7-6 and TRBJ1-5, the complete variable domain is GAGVSQSPRYKVTKRGQDVALRCDPISGHVSLYWYRQALGQGPEFLTYFNYEAQQDKSGLPNDRFSAERPEGSISTLTIQRTEQRDSAMYRCASSSLPLDRGQPQHFGDGTRLSIL.

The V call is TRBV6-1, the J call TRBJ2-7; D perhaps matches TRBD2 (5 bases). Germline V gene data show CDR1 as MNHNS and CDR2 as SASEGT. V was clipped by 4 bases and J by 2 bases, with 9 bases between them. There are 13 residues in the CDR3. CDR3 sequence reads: CASSGGITYEQYV. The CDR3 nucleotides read TGTGCCAGCAGTGGAGGGATCACCTACGAGCAGTACGTC.

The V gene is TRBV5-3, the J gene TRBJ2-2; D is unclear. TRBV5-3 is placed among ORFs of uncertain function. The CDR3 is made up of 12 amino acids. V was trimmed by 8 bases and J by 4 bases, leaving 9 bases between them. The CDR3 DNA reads TGTGCCAGCAGCACCCCCACCGGGGAGCTGTTTTTT. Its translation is CASSTPTGELFF.

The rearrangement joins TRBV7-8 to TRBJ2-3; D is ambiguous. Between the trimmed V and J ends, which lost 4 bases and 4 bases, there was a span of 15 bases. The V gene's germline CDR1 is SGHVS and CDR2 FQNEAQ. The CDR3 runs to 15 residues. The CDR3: CASSSQEQTADTQYF. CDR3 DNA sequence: TGTGCCAGCAGCTCCCAGGAGCAGACTGCAGATACGCAGTATTTT.

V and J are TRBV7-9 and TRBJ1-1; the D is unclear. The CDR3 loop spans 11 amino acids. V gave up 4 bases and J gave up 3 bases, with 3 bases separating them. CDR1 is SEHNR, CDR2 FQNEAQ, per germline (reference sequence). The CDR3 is CASSSDTEAFF. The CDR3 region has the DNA TGTGCCAGCAGCTCGGACACTGAAGCTTTCTTT.